In its sample, the clone carrying this TCR beta chain was seen a few times. The antigen is not known. Mouse gene names and germline throughout. The read halts 4 residues ahead of the CDR3 end, with the missing end drawn from the germline J gene. With 1 base clipped from V and 1 base from J, the junction kept 2 bases outside the gene matches. The CDR3 has 16 amino acids. Germline V gives CDR1 SGHSN, CDR2 HYEKVE. These data belong to a study of CD8+ T cells in alopecia areata. About the study: C3H/HeJ donors with spontaneous alopecia, roughly 6-13 months old, supplied skin grafts to approximately 6-11-week-old female C3H/HeJ mice.

Investigators isolated RNA and reverse transcribed it into cDNA to act as the sequencing template. Sequencing used immunoSEQ multiplex PCR; TCRdb keeps in-frame clones, though not all of them. The specimen has over 100,000 clones, none found just once. The study, taken as a whole, reports: Resident alphabeta T cells of normal skin are also sequenced in scalp samples. Higher clonality and more expanded CD8+ clones appeared in lesional than normal scalp.

The chain joins TRBV12-1 to TRBJ2-2; 10 nucleotides align to TRBD2. The receptor was isolated from a C3H/HeJ mouse with alopecia areata. The MHC haplotype of the strain is H2-k. Source material: lesional skin. This chain's CDR3 is CASSLTGGRNTGQLYF. The covered CDR3 bases are TGTGCCAGCTCTCTGACTGGGGGGCGAAACACCGGG.